The present entry profiles one TCR beta chain with its context. Its target is not known. The record originates from a study of cytomegalovirus exposure and HLA in healthy donors. Study-wide findings and caveats: Analyzed later, association rates of TCRs varied across HLA loci, with DRB1 most and HLA-C fewest. Per a prior analysis, the majority of TCR beta V segments were productive roughly 87% or roughly 30% of the time.

This PCR relied on a set of 60 Vbeta primers and 13 Jbeta primers. Here immunoSEQ multiplex PCR was the method, and the copy in TCRdb shows in-frame clones only, minus some. In the table there are some 130,000 clones, 73% of which are singletons. This CDR3 region has 13 residues. Germline V gene lookup returns CDR1 MNHNS and CDR2 SASEGT. V was clipped by 3 bases and J by 10 bases; unmatched bases: 3. Sequencing was done on a sample of PBMCs. The source of this sequence is a woman between 35 and 50 years old in good health and CMV-seronegative. This chain links TRBV6-1 with TRBJ1-6, with 7 bases matching TRBD1. The chain's CDR3 is CASSEGQKSPLHF. The CDR3 bases are TGTGCCAGCAGTGAGGGACAGAAATCACCCCTCCACTTT.